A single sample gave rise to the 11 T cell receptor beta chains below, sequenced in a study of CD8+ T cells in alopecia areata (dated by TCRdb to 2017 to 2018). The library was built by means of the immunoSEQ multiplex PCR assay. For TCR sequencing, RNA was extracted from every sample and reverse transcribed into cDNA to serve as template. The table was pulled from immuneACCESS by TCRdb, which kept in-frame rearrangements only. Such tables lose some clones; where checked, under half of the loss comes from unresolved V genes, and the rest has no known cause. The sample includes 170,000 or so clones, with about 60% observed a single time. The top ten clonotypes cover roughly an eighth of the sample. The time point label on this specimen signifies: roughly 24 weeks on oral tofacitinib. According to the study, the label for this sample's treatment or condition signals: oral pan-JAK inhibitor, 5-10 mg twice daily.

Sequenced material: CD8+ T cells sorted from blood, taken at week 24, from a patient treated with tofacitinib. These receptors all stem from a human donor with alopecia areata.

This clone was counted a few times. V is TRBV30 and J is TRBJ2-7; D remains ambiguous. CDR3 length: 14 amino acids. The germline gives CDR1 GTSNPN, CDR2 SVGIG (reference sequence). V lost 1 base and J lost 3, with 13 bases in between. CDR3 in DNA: TGTGCCTGGAGTGGTCCCAGCACCCACTACGAGCAGTACTTC. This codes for CAWSGPSTHYEQYF.

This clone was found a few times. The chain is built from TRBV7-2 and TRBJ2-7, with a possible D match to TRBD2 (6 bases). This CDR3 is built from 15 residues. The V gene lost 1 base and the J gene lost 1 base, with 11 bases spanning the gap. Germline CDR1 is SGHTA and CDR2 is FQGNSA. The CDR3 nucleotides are TGTGCCAGCAGCTTAGGGACGGGGGAGTCCTACGAGCAGTACTTC. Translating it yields CASSLGTGESYEQYF.

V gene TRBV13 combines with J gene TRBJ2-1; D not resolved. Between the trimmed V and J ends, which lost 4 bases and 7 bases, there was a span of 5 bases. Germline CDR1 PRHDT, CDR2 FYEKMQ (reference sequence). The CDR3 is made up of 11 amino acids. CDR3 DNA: TGTGCCAGCAGCTCTGAGAATGAGCAGTTCTTC. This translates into CASSSENEQFF.

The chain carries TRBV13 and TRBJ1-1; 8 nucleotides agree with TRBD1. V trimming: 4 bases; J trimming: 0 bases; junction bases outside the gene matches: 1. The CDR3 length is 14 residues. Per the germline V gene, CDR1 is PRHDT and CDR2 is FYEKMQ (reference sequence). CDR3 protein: CASSSQGVNTEAFF. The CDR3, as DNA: TGTGCCAGCAGCTCACAGGGGGTGAACACTGAAGCTTTCTTT.

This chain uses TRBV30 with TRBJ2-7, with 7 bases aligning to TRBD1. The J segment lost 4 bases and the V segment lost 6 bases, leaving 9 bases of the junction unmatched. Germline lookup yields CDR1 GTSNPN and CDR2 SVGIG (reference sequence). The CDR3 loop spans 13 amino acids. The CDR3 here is CACGTVVRYEQYF. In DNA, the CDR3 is TGTGCCTGCGGGACAGTAGTACGTTACGAGCAGTACTTC.

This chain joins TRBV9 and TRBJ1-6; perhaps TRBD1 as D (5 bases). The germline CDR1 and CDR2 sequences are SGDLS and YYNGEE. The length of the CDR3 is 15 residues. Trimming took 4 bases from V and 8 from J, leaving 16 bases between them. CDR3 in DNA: TGTGCCAGCAGCATGACCGGGACGGGAGATTCACCCCTCCACTTT. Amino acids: CASSMTGTGDSPLHF.

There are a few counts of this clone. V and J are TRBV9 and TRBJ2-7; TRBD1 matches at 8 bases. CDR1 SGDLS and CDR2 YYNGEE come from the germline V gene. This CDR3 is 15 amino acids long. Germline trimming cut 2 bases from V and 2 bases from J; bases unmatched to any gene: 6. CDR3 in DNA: TGTGCCAGCAGCGTTGGGACAGGTAAACCCTACGAGCAGTACTTC. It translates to CASSVGTGKPYEQYF. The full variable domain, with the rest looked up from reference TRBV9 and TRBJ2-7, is DSGVTQTPKHLITATGQRVTLRCSPRSGDLSVYWYQQSLDQGLQFLIQYYNGEERAKGNILERFSAQQFPDLHSELNLSSLELGDSALYFCASSVGTGKPYEQYFGPGTRLTVT.

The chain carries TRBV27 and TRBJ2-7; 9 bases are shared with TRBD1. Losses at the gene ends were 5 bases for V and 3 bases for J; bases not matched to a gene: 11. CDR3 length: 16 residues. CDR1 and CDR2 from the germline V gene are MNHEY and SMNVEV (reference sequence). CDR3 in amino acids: CASSPKVGTGFYEQYF. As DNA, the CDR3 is TGTGCCAGCAGTCCAAAGGTCGGGACAGGGTTCTACGAGCAGTACTTC.

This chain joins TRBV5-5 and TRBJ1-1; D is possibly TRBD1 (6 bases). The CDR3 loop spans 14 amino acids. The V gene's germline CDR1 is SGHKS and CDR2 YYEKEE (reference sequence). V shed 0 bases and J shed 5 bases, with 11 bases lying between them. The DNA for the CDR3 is TGTGCCAGCAGCTTGGACCGAAGGGGGACTGAAGCTTTCTTT. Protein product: CASSLDRRGTEAFF.

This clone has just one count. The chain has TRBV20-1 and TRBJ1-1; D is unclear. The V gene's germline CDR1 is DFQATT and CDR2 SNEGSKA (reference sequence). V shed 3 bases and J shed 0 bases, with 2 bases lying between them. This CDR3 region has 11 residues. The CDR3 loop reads CSARMNTEAFF. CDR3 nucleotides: TGCAGTGCTAGGATGAACACTGAAGCTTTCTTT.

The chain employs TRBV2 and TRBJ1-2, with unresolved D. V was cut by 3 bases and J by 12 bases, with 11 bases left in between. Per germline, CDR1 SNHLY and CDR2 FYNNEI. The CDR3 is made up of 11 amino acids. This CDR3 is CASSDGVSDTF. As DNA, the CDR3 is TGTGCCAGCAGTGATGGGGTTTCCGACACCTTC.